This is a list of T cell receptor beta chains from one sample in a study of OX40 agonist ivuxolimab in advanced cancers. Assay used: immunoSEQ multiplex PCR; TCRdb lists only in-frame clones, some missing. This table has roughly 79,000 clones, around 83% appearing once. The sequencing here drew on CD4+ or CD8+ T cells sorted from blood, taken in a trial of the OX40 agonist ivuxolimab. The receptors here all came from an adult with an advanced solid tumor such as melanoma, head and neck, liver or kidney cancer. Each CDR3 is given with its conserved first and last residue. Each record gives: J gene, D gene, V gene, clone size, CDR3 protein, CDR3 DNA. The D gene is left open where the match is weak. Clone size appears in some rows only: once, few, many, or a class for an expanded clone.

>TRBJ2-7|TRBD1|TRBV28|.
CASNAQGAPPYEQYF
TGTGCCAGCAATGCTCAGGGGGCGCCGCCCTACGAGCAGTACTTC
>TRBJ2-5|TRBD1|TRBV19|.
CASSIMGQGIETQYF
TGTGCCAGTAGTATCATGGGACAGGGGATAGAGACCCAGTACTTC
>TRBJ2-2|.|TRBV6-1|.
CASSDIGGRGTGELFF
TGTGCCAGCAGTGATATAGGGGGGCGAGGGACCGGGGAGCTGTTTTTT
>TRBJ1-4|.|TRBV18|.
CASSPMTGEKLFF
TGTGCCAGCTCACCGATGACGGGTGAAAAACTGTTTTTT
>TRBJ2-3|.|TRBV7-2|.
CASSRSTGSIDTQYF
TGTGCCAGCAGCCGATCTACGGGCAGCATAGATACGCAGTATTTT
>TRBJ1-5|.|TRBV21-1|.
CASSILQGAGNQPQHF
TGTGCCAGCAGCATATTACAGGGGGCAGGTAATCAGCCCCAGCATTTT
>TRBJ2-7|.|TRBV10-3|once
CATSDQTYEQYF
TGTGCCACCTCAGACCAGACCTACGAGCAGTACTTC
>TRBJ1-6|.|TRBV13|.
CASSLGSSNSPLHF
TGTGCCAGCAGCTTAGGTTCAAGTAATTCACCCCTCCACTTT
>TRBJ2-7|TRBD1|TRBV18|.
CASSPLTGQGLNEQYF
TGTGCCAGCTCACCCCTTACGGGACAGGGGTTAAACGAGCAGTACTTC
>TRBJ1-6|.|TRBV5-1|.
CASSLVSSYNSPLHF
TGCGCCAGCAGCTTAGTGAGCTCCTATAATTCACCCCTCCACTTT
>TRBJ1-4|TRBD1|TRBV11-2|.
CASSLGGTGETNEKLFF
TGTGCCAGCAGCCTAGGGGGGACAGGTGAAACTAATGAAAAACTGTTTTTT
>TRBJ2-7|TRBD1|TRBV5-4|once
CASSSGTGDFYEQYF
TGTGCCAGCAGTTCCGGGACAGGGGATTTTTACGAGCAGTACTTC
>TRBJ1-1|TRBD1|TRBV7-9|.
CASSARGPTEAFF
TGTGCCAGCAGCGCAAGGGGGCCCACTGAAGCTTTCTTT
>TRBJ2-3|.|TRBV4-1|.
CASSLQRSGGADTQYF
TGCGCCAGCAGCCTCCAGAGGAGTGGTGGGGCAGATACGCAGTATTTT
>TRBJ2-7|.|TRBV18|.
CASSPSGGRVYEQYF
TGTGCCAGCTCACCCAGTGGAGGGAGAGTCTACGAGCAGTACTTC
>TRBJ1-5|.|TRBV10-3|.
CASNFERNQPQHF
TGTGCCTCAAACTTTGAACGCAATCAGCCCCAGCATTTT
>TRBJ2-2|TRBD1|TRBV18|.
CASSPTGTGTTGELFF
TGTGCCAGCTCACCAACCGGGACAGGGACCACCGGGGAGCTGTTTTTT
>TRBJ2-5|TRBD2|TRBV4-2|.
CASSQGGTSGRGETQYF
TGTGCCAGCAGCCAAGGGGGGACTAGCGGGAGGGGTGAGACCCAGTACTTC
>TRBJ1-1|.|TRBV10-3|.
CAISDMQGLTEAFF
TGTGCCATCAGTGATATGCAGGGTTTAACTGAAGCTTTCTTT
>TRBJ1-5|.|TRBV10-3|.
CAISDEGGYSNQPQHF
TGTGCCATCAGTGATGAGGGCGGATATAGCAATCAGCCCCAGCATTTT
>TRBJ1-2|.|TRBV2|.
CASSEGRRDYGYTF
TGTGCCAGCAGTGAAGGTAGAAGGGACTATGGCTACACCTTC
>TRBJ2-5|TRBD2|TRBV6-6|.
CASSYSSGRGETQYF
TGTGCCAGCAGTTACTCTAGCGGGAGGGGAGAGACCCAGTACTTC
>TRBJ1-1|.|TRBV5-1|.
CASSLGSGGGSTEAFF
TGCGCCAGCAGCTTGGGGTCCGGAGGGGGGTCCACTGAAGCTTTCTTT
>TRBJ1-5|.|TRBV19|.
CASTVGVGGNQPQHF
TGTGCCAGTACGGTGGGGGTTGGGGGGAATCAGCCCCAGCATTTT
>TRBJ2-5|.|TRBV4-2|few
CASSQDRDTQETQYF
TGTGCCAGCAGCCAAGATAGGGACACCCAAGAGACCCAGTACTTC
>TRBJ2-6|.|TRBV4-1|.
CASSQDSSRLFALGANVLTF
TGCGCCAGCAGCCAAGATTCTAGCCGCCTGTTCGCTCTGGGGGCCAACGTCCTGACTTTC
>TRBJ1-5|.|TRBV6-5|.
CASSPVGQQPQHF
TGTGCCAGCAGTCCAGTCGGGCAGCAGCCCCAGCATTTT
>TRBJ1-2|.|TRBV18|.
CASSPDSSYGYTF
TGTGCCAGCTCCCCCGACAGCTCCTATGGCTACACCTTC
>TRBJ1-2|TRBD1|TRBV27|.
CASSLSGQGAGGYTF
TGTGCCAGCAGTTTATCGGGGCAGGGGGCTGGTGGCTACACCTTC
>TRBJ2-7|.|TRBV5-6|.
CASSLYSTSYEQYF
TGTGCCAGCAGCTTGTACAGTACCTCCTACGAGCAGTACTTC
>TRBJ1-4|.|TRBV28|.
CASSLSRENEKLFF
TGTGCCAGCAGTTTAAGCAGGGAAAATGAAAAACTGTTTTTT
>TRBJ2-1|TRBD2|TRBV5-6|.
CASSSAYLSGRTYNEQFF
TGTGCCAGCAGCTCGGCATACCTTAGCGGGAGGACCTACAATGAGCAGTTCTTC
>TRBJ1-5|.|TRBV6-1|.
CASSEDQPQHF
TGTGCCAGCAGTGAAGATCAGCCCCAGCATTTT
>TRBJ1-3|.|TRBV4-1|.
CASSQGSGSGNTIYF
TGCGCCAGCAGCCAAGGGTCGGGGTCAGGAAACACCATATATTTT
>TRBJ1-2|.|TRBV6-6|.
CASSYASAYGYTF
TGTGCCAGCAGTTACGCGTCCGCCTATGGCTACACCTTC
>TRBJ2-3|.|TRBV18|once
CASSPNPGLDSTGTDTQYF
TGTGCCAGCTCACCCAACCCGGGTTTGGACTCGACCGGCACAGATACGCAGTATTTT
>TRBJ2-7|.|TRBV6-5|.
CASRGGDYEQYF
TGTGCCAGCCGGGGAGGCGACTACGAGCAGTACTTC
>TRBJ1-3|.|TRBV21-1|.
CASSKEGQLPSNSGNTIYF
TGTGCCAGCAGCAAAGAGGGACAGCTACCCTCAAACTCTGGAAACACCATATATTTT
>TRBJ2-1|.|TRBV11-2|.
CASSLNNEQFF
TGTGCCAGCAGCTTAAACAATGAGCAGTTCTTC
>TRBJ1-3|.|TRBV6-4|.
CASTPLARIGGNTIYF
TGTGCCAGCACCCCTTTGGCGAGGATAGGAGGAAACACCATATATTTT